This T cell receptor beta chain comes out of a study of blood T cells in healthy people across ages. Looking at the study overall: The capture of about one barcoded beta molecule per two T cells was achieved by template switching.

This clonotype occurred a few times. Next came a second PCR, run for about 6 to 12 cycles, which used a sample-barcoded 5' primer along with a J-beta primer mix. Every single cDNA molecule received a tag from a template-switch adaptor with 12 random nucleotides. No fewer than 3 million CDR3-containing paired-end reads came from each sample. Via MiXCR, TCRdb re-called the 5' RACE reads, giving one row per CDR3 protein. The profile shows 600,000 or so distinct CDR3 sequences, more than 20% of them singletons. Ranging in age from about 6 to 90, the donors were healthy Caucasian individuals from Russia. V was trimmed by 4 bases and J by 1 base, leaving 13 bases between them. CDR3 length equals 14 residues. Germline V gene sequence: CDR1 SQVTM, CDR2 ANQGSEA.

The chain combines TRBV29-1 with TRBJ1-1, with D possibly being TRBD1 (6 bases). Material: blood. The origin of this receptor is a man in his 70s in good health. The CDR3 sequence is CSVVVGTTNTEAFF. The CDR3 DNA sequence: TGCAGCGTTGTAGTTGGGACAACGAACACTGAAGCTTTCTTT. The entire variable domain, with the rest obtained from reference TRBV29-1 and TRBJ1-1, is as follows: SAVISQKPSRDICQRGTSLTIQCQVDSQVTMMFWYRQQPGQSLTLIATANQGSEATYESGFVIDKFPISRPNLTFSTLTVSNMSPEDSSIYLCSVVVGTTNTEAFFGQGTRLTVV.